This T cell receptor (beta chain) was identified in a study of cytomegalovirus exposure and HLA in healthy donors. Study findings and constraints: Later analysis revealed greater clonal expansion in HLA-associated TCR beta chains than in equally common others.

Turning to this clone: Its specificity is not known.

Trimming pared 2 bases from V and 0 bases from J, leaving 12 bases between. This CDR3 region has 16 residues. Germline V gives CDR1 MNHNS, CDR2 SASEGT. PCR employed 60 Vbeta and 13 Jbeta primers. Some clones are missing from TCRdb's copy, which holds only in-frame ones; the method was immunoSEQ multiplex PCR. The sample includes 150,000 to 200,000 clones, roughly 88% seen only once; the top ten take 5% to 7%. Sequenced: PBMCs. This chain uses TRBV6-1 with TRBJ2-3; possibly TRBD1 for D (5 bases). This receptor was obtained from a man aged 45-60 years in good health and CMV-seropositive. The CDR3 bases are TGTGCCAGCAGTGAAAGTAGGGGATCTAGCACAGATACGCAGTATTTT. Its protein product is CASSESRGSSTDTQYF.